This TCR beta chain was obtained from a study of blood T cell repertoires in COVID-19. Overall study: Both acute and convalescent COVID-19 samples were obtained from the United States, Italy and Spain. T cells, B-cell-depleted T cells, or PBMCs provided the cDNA or gDNA that served as material.

In the original analysis: For nucleated cells, counts were estimated from reference gene primer amplification. Using immunoSEQ multiplex PCR, the repertoire was profiled, and TCRdb retains in-frame clones only, with some absent. The DNA was the basis for D and trimming; V, J and clone size are from that table. The data show over 95,000 clones, with about 88% seen just once and under 9% held by the top ten. In germline, CDR1 is SGDLS, CDR2 YYNGEE. V lost 4 bases and J lost 0, with 11 bases in between. CDR3 length: 16 residues. The sequence was collected from a woman between 65 and 79 years old who had recovered from COVID-19. The rearrangement joins TRBV9 to TRBJ2-6, with D possibly TRBD2 on 5 matching bases. The source material was peripheral blood. The CDR3 sequence is CASSPARGSGANVLTF. The CDR3 bases are TGTGCCAGCAGCCCCGCCCGGGGCTCTGGGGCCAACGTCCTGACTTTC. Full variable domain (outside the CDR3, taken from reference TRBV9 and TRBJ2-6): DSGVTQTPKHLITATGQRVTLRCSPRSGDLSVYWYQQSLDQGLQFLIQYYNGEERAKGNILERFSAQQFPDLHSELNLSSLELGDSALYFCASSPARGSGANVLTFGAGSRLTVL.